What follows are 29 T cell receptor beta chains derived from one specimen sequenced in a study of CD8+ T cells in alopecia areata. In each case, RNA was isolated and then reverse transcribed into cDNA as the sequencing template. Repertoires were generated with immunoSEQ multiplex PCR, while TCRdb's copy carries only in-frame clones and drops some. The data show over 100,000 clones, with none appearing a single time. The specimen was lesional skin. The receptors were gathered from a C3H/HeJ mouse with alopecia areata. These mice share the MHC haplotype H2-k.

A few counts support this clone. Gene names follow the mouse nomenclature. The read ends 4 residues early relative to the CDR3; the germline J gene fills the gap. This chain links TRBV13-3 with TRBJ2-3; 9 positions agree with TRBD1. There are 16 residues in the CDR3. The V segment lost 3 bases and the J segment 0 bases; nucleotides outside the gene matches: 5. Per germline, CDR1 NNHDY and CDR2 SYVADS. CDR3 residues: CASSAGTGKSAETLYF. CDR3 DNA (partial): TGTGCCAGCAGTGCCGGGACAGGGAAAAGTGCAGAA.

This clone was seen a handful of times. These gene names are mouse names. The read comes to an end 4 residues before the CDR3 does, leaving the germline J gene to fill in the end. This rearrangement joins TRBV19 to TRBJ2-3; D is possibly TRBD2 (6 bases). With 1 base removed from V and 0 bases from J, the gap between germline ends came to 9 bases. CDR1 is FNHDT, CDR2 SITEND, per germline (reference sequence). The CDR3 covers 15 residues. The CDR3 here is CASSIKGLSAETLYF. Partial CDR3 DNA: TGTGCCAGCAGTATAAAAGGACTGAGTGCAGAA. Looking up the rest from reference TRBV19 and TRBJ2-3 gives the full variable domain: GGIITQTPKFLIGQEGQKLTLKCQQNFNHDTMYWYRQDSGKGLRLIYYSITENDLQKGDLSEGYDASREKKSSFSLTVTSAQKNEMAVFLCASSIKGLSAETLYFGSGTRLTVL.

In this sample, this clone turned up a few times. Gene names refer to mouse genes. The read falls 4 residues short of the CDR3 end, and the missing part is taken from the germline J gene. J is TRBJ2-2 and V is TRBV13-3; D is perhaps TRBD1 (7 bases). Trimming shortened V by 6 bases and J by 3 bases, and 12 bases separated the two germline ends. The germline gives CDR1 NNHDY, CDR2 SYVADS. The CDR3 sequence is 14 residues long. The CDR3 bases that were read are TGTGCCAGCACGAAGGGGGCGGACACCGGG. Protein sequence: CASTKGADTG. The CDR3 in its entirety is CASTKGADTGQLYF.

Turning to this clone: Germline is not matched at one junction end, which may reflect a read error. The genes and germline here are from mouse. The read terminates 4 residues ahead of where the CDR3 ends, so the germline J gene completes it. The J gene is TRBJ1-4, the V gene TRBV19, with a possible D match to TRBD1 (6 bases). CDR1 is FNHDT and CDR2 is SITEND in the germline V gene (reference sequence). The CDR3 length is 14 residues. CDR3 DNA (partial): TGTGCCAGGAGTATAAACAGGGAGGACGAA. It yields the protein CARSINREDE. The full CDR3 protein reads CARSINREDERLFF.

Concerning this clone itself: Gene names and germline match the mouse. The read falls 4 residues short of the CDR3 end, and the missing part is taken from the germline J gene. The J gene is TRBJ2-5, the V gene TRBV13-3; 9 bases map to TRBD1. CDR3 length equals 13 residues. CDR1 NNHDY and CDR2 SYVADS come from the germline V gene. The J segment lost 3 bases and the V segment lost 7 bases, leaving 3 bases of the junction unmatched. The DNA read from the CDR3 is TGTGCCAGCGCCGACAGGGGGCAAGAC. It translates to CASADRGQD. The full CDR3 reads CASADRGQDTQYF.

In this sample, this clone turned up a few times. Mouse gene names apply. The CDR3 end lies 4 residues beyond the end of the read and is filled in from the germline J gene. The chain employs TRBV13-3 and TRBJ1-4; TRBD1 aligns across 9 bases. V gave up 0 bases and J gave up 4 bases; unmatched junction bases: 7. Germline CDR1 and CDR2: NNHDY and SYVADS. The CDR3 is made up of 17 amino acids. CDR3 DNA (partial): TGTGCCAGCAGTGATGACGGGACAGGGAGGGGCAACGAA. Its translation is CASSDDGTGRGNE. The entire CDR3 is CASSDDGTGRGNERLFF.

This clone was seen at least ten times. Mouse names are used for the genes. The read comes to an end 4 residues before the CDR3 does, leaving the germline J gene to fill in the end. The gene calls are TRBV13-3 and TRBJ2-2, with 12 bases that match TRBD2. V shed 5 bases, J shed 3 bases, and the junction held 8 bases outside the gene matches. CDR1 and CDR2 (germline): NNHDY, SYVADS. This CDR3 region has 17 residues. Partial CDR3 DNA: TGTGCCAGCAGCCCCGGGACTGGGGGGCCATACACCGGG. This translates into CASSPGTGGPYTG. From start to end, the CDR3 is CASSPGTGGPYTGQLYF.

This clone was detected a few times. Mouse gene names and germline throughout. The sequenced fragment ends 4 residues before the CDR3 boundary, so the rest is inferred from the germline J gene. V is TRBV17 and J is TRBJ1-4; the match to TRBD1 covers 7 bases. The length of the CDR3 is 16 residues. From germline, CDR1 is MNHDT and CDR2 YYDKIL. J was trimmed by 0 bases and V by 5 bases; bases with no gene match: 6. The CDR3 region is CASSGGQNISNERLFF. The CDR3 DNA, read in part, is TGTGCTAGCAGTGGGGGACAGAATATTTCCAACGAA.

As to this clone: Gene names are mouse gene names. The CDR3 goes on 4 residues after the read ends, and that part is filled in from the germline J gene. This chain connects TRBV13-2 to TRBJ2-7, with D tentatively TRBD1 (6 bases). CDR1 is NNHNN and CDR2 is SYGAGS in the germline V gene (reference sequence). There are 12 residues in the CDR3. Incomplete CDR3 DNA: TGTGCCAGCGGGGGGACATCTTAT. It translates to CASGGTSY. The entire CDR3 reads CASGGTSYEQYF.

This clone was seen only a few times. Genes and germline come from the mouse. The sequenced fragment ends 4 residues before the CDR3 boundary, so the rest is inferred from the germline J gene. This CDR3 is also generated by other DNA sequences in the sample. The chain carries TRBV5 and TRBJ2-7; TRBD2 is a possible D gene (6 bases). The CDR3 is made up of 12 amino acids. CDR1 is LGHNA and CDR2 is YNLKQL in the germline V gene (reference sequence). CDR3 DNA (partial): TGTGCCAGCAGCCCCACTGGGTAT. It codes for CASSPTGY. The CDR3 reads in full as CASSPTGYEQYF.

With respect to this clone: Gene names are mouse gene names. Read coverage stops 4 residues before the CDR3 terminus; the germline J gene supplies the remainder. The chain uses TRBV13-2 and TRBJ1-2, with TRBD1 identical over 8 bases. Germline V gene sequence: CDR1 NNHNN, CDR2 SYGAGS (reference sequence). The CDR3 totals 14 residues. V shed 2 bases, J shed 4 bases, and the junction held 4 bases outside the gene matches. The CDR3 is CASGETGGGSDYTF. The CDR3 bases that were read are TGTGCCAGCGGTGAAACAGGGGGGGGCTCC.

This clone was counted between two and nine times. Genes here carry mouse names. The read terminates 4 residues before the CDR3 end, so the remaining end is supplied by the germline J gene. The chain has TRBV13-3 and TRBJ2-5; D gene uncertain. This CDR3 comprises 14 residues. V lost 2 bases, J lost 1 base, and 8 bases lay in between. Germline V gives CDR1 NNHDY, CDR2 SYVADS. CDR3 DNA, as far as it was read: TGTGCCAGCAGTGACCGACAACACCAAGAC. It translates to CASSDRQHQD. The whole CDR3 is CASSDRQHQDTQYF.

This clone was observed a few times. Each gene name is a mouse one. Coverage ceases 4 residues before the CDR3 finishes, and the germline J gene fills in the end. The identical CDR3 is also encoded by other nucleotide sequences in the sample. The V gene is TRBV1, the J gene TRBJ2-2, with TRBD1 matching over 8 bases. Trimming took 5 bases from V and 4 from J; bases not matched to a gene: 3. Germline CDR1 is NSQYPW and CDR2 is LRSPGD (reference sequence). The CDR3 runs to 14 residues. CDR3 DNA (partial): TGCACCTGCAGTCCCGGACAGGGCACCGGG. It encodes CTCSPGQGTG. The whole CDR3 is CTCSPGQGTGQLYF.

This clone was counted ten times or more. Any gene name here is a mouse gene name. The observed sequence ends 4 residues before the CDR3 terminus, with the missing tail filled in from the germline J gene. The chain couples TRBV13-3 to TRBJ1-1, with D uncertain. The length of the CDR3 is 12 residues. From germline, CDR1 is NNHDY and CDR2 SYVADS. The CDR3 is CASSDRTAEVFF. The CDR3 DNA, read in part, is TGTGCCAGCAGTGATAGAACAGCA.

This clone has just a few counts. At residue 8, the TCRdb protein and translated DNA are inconsistent; the protein given comes from the DNA. Gene names and germline refer to mouse. The read ends 3 residues before the CDR3 terminus; that terminus is restored from the germline J gene. This sequence joins TRBV31 and TRBJ1-3; D is perhaps TRBD1 (5 bases). The CDR3 runs 11 residues. Germline loops: CDR1 GKSSPN, CDR2 SITVG. With 5 bases removed from V and 3 bases from J, the gap between germline ends came to 5 bases. The part of the CDR3 DNA that was read is TGTGCCTGGGACAGTGGAAATACG. Its translation: CAWDSGNT. Given in full, the CDR3 is CAWDSGNTLYF.

This clone was seen a handful of times. Germline and genes here are mouse. The read ends 4 residues before the CDR3 terminus; that terminus is restored from the germline J gene. The gene calls are TRBV13-3 and TRBJ2-1; no reliable D call. The CDR3 covers 13 residues. V was trimmed by 4 bases and J by 4 bases, leaving 9 bases between them. Germline V lookup: CDR1 NNHDY, CDR2 SYVADS. The CDR3 region is CASSRTFYAEQFF. The covered CDR3 bases are TGTGCCAGCAGTAGAACTTTTTATGCT.

This clone occurred a few times. Germline and genes: mouse. From the germline J gene comes the end of the CDR3, since the read stops 4 residues before it. The chain couples TRBV19 to TRBJ2-1; TRBD2 matches at 14 bases. CDR1 and CDR2 from the germline V gene are FNHDT and SITEND (reference sequence). The CDR3 has 17 amino acids. V gave up 4 bases and J gave up 4 bases; unmatched junction bases: 7. The CDR3 bases that were read are TGTGCCAGCAGTGGGACTGGGGGGGCGCTTGGGTATGCT. Translation gives CASSGTGGALGYA. The full CDR3 reads CASSGTGGALGYAEQFF.

As for this clone: Gene names and germline refer to mouse. Read sequence stops 4 residues before the CDR3 end, and the germline J gene provides the missing end. This chain connects TRBV13-3 to TRBJ1-4; 9 nucleotides align to TRBD1. Losses at the gene ends were 9 bases for V and 4 bases for J; bases not matched to a gene: 4. Germline V gene sequence: CDR1 NNHDY, CDR2 SYVADS. The CDR3 loop spans 13 amino acids. The sequenced part of the CDR3 DNA is TGTGCCACAGGGACAGGGTACAACGAA. Translation gives CATGTGYNE. The full CDR3 sequence reads CATGTGYNERLFF.

Comments on this clone: Each gene name is a mouse one. The read halts 4 residues ahead of the CDR3 end, with the missing end drawn from the germline J gene. This sequence joins TRBV13-3 and TRBJ2-5; 9 bases fit TRBD1. With V trimmed by 3 bases and J by 3 bases, 2 bases remained unmatched. CDR1 and CDR2 (germline): NNHDY, SYVADS. This CDR3 is built from 14 residues. The CDR3 sequence is CASSVDRGQDTQYF. CDR3 DNA (partial): TGTGCCAGCAGTGTCGACAGGGGGCAAGAC.

This clone was observed a few times. Gene labels here are mouse ones. The read ends 4 residues before the CDR3 terminus; that terminus is restored from the germline J gene. The chain carries TRBV1 and TRBJ2-1, with D unresolved. Looked up from germline, CDR1 is NSQYPW and CDR2 is LRSPGD (reference sequence). This CDR3 region has 15 residues. Trimming shortened V by 0 bases and J by 5 bases, and 11 bases separated the two germline ends. The CDR3 spells CTCSADRYTNAEQFF. CDR3 bases read: TGCACCTGCAGTGCAGATAGGTACACCAATGCT.

With regard to this clone: The gene names here belong to mouse. The read stops 4 residues short of the end of the CDR3; the missing end is completed from the germline J gene. The V gene is TRBV16, the J gene TRBJ2-4, with TRBD2 as a possible D gene (5 bases). CDR3 size: 13 residues. The germline CDR1 and CDR2 sequences are SGHSA and FRNQAP. The CDR3 DNA, read in part, is TGTGCAAGCAGCTTAGTCTTGGGGAAC. Protein: CASSLVLGN. The whole CDR3 sequence is CASSLVLGNTLYF.

This clone was counted a few times. The genes and germline here are from mouse. The sequenced fragment ends 4 residues before the CDR3 boundary, so the rest is inferred from the germline J gene. Different DNA sequences within this sample yield the same CDR3. This chain links TRBV17 with TRBJ2-4, with D tentatively TRBD1 (6 bases). This CDR3 has 14 residues. From germline, CDR1 is MNHDT and CDR2 YYDKIL. Incomplete CDR3 DNA: TGTGCTAGCAGTAGAGATCCACAGGGAAAC. This encodes CASSRDPQGN. The full-length CDR3 reads as CASSRDPQGNTLYF.

This clone was detected ten times or more. The listed genes are named as in mouse. From the germline J gene comes the end of the CDR3, since the read stops 4 residues before it. This sequence joins TRBV13-3 and TRBJ2-7; D gene uncertain. Looked up from germline, CDR1 is NNHDY and CDR2 is SYVADS. The CDR3 runs to 13 residues. This CDR3 reads CASSPIDKYEQYF. The CDR3 bases that were read are TGTGCCAGCAGTCCAATCGACAAATAT.

This clone has at least ten counts. Gene labels here are mouse ones. The read ends 4 residues before the CDR3 terminus; that terminus is restored from the germline J gene. The chain couples TRBV17 to TRBJ2-7; D is unclear. The germline CDR1 and CDR2 sequences are MNHDT and YYDKIL. The CDR3 spans 13 residues. Trimming left V 3 bases short and J 0 bases short, with 6 bases between. The part of the CDR3 DNA that was read is TGTGCTAGCAGTAGTACAGACTCCTAT. This translates into CASSSTDSY. In full, the CDR3 is CASSSTDSYEQYF.

With respect to this clone: TCRdb's protein does not match the DNA translation at residue 12; the protein provided is translated from the DNA. These gene names are mouse names. Read coverage stops 3 residues before the CDR3 terminus; the germline J gene supplies the remainder. The rearrangement links TRBV13-1 to TRBJ1-6; D might be TRBD1 (6 bases). TRBJ1-6 is placed among ORFs of uncertain function. Germline V gene sequence: CDR1 NSHNY, CDR2 SYGAGN. Trimming removed 1 base at V and 8 bases at J, with 13 bases between. The CDR3 runs 15 residues. The CDR3 DNA, read in part, is TGTGCCAGCAGTGATTCACAGGGAAAAGATTCGCCC. Amino acid sequence: CASSDSQGKDSP. The CDR3 reads in full as CASSDSQGKDSPLYF.

On this clone itself: Mouse gene names and germline throughout. The CDR3 extends 4 residues past the end of the read, so its final part is completed from the germline J gene. The chain recombines TRBV19 with TRBJ2-1, with TRBD2 as a possible D gene (6 bases). This CDR3 comprises 13 residues. Trimming left V 6 bases short and J 3 bases short, with 10 bases between. Germline CDR1 reads FNHDT; CDR2 reads SITEND (reference sequence). This CDR3 is CASKPGLYAEQFF. The CDR3 bases that were read are TGTGCCAGCAAACCGGGACTCTATGCT.

Note on this clone: The gene names given are mouse names. The read halts 4 residues ahead of the CDR3 end, with the missing end drawn from the germline J gene. The chain combines TRBV12-1 with TRBJ2-3; 12 nucleotides match TRBD1. Germline assignment: CDR1 SGHSN and CDR2 HYEKVE. V lost 5 bases and J lost 1; bases outside the gene matches: 6. This CDR3 has 16 residues. The part of the CDR3 DNA that was read is TGTGCCAGCTGGACGGGACAGGGGGCGCGTGCAGAA. This codes for CASWTGQGARAE. The CDR3 reads in full as CASWTGQGARAETLYF.

Worth noting for this clone: Gene names and germline refer to mouse. Sequencing ends 4 residues short of the CDR3 end; the germline J gene provides the rest. The J gene is TRBJ1-1, the V gene TRBV13-3; unclear D gene. The CDR3 covers 14 residues. Germline CDR1 is NNHDY and CDR2 is SYVADS. V gave up 2 bases and J gave up 0 bases, with 8 bases separating them. CDR3 residues: CASSEQIANTEVFF. The CDR3 bases that were read are TGTGCCAGCAGTGAACAGATTGCAAACACA.

Points on this clone: Mouse gene names and germline throughout. The read halts 4 residues ahead of the CDR3 end, with the missing end drawn from the germline J gene. V usage is TRBV13-3 and J usage is TRBJ2-3; D remains ambiguous. Germline V gives CDR1 NNHDY, CDR2 SYVADS. The CDR3 length is 14 residues. V was shortened by 5 bases and J by 0 bases, with 10 bases between the two germline ends. The CDR3 region is CASRVGGSAETLYF. CDR3 DNA, as far as it was read: TGTGCCAGCAGAGTTGGAGGGAGTGCAGAA.